The clone carrying this T cell receptor (beta chain) was seen only a few times. Its antigen is unknown. The PCR made use of 60 Vbeta and 13 Jbeta primers. Repertoires were generated with immunoSEQ multiplex PCR, while TCRdb's copy carries only in-frame clones and drops some. This sample yields under 150,000 clones, of which 70% to 80% are seen a single time; around 1.8% belongs to the top ten. CDR1 is SGHDT, CDR2 YYEEEE, per germline. The CDR3 loop spans 17 amino acids. V shed 4 bases and J 0 bases; nucleotides not matched to a gene: 7. The sample is drawn from a study of cytomegalovirus exposure and HLA in healthy donors. General study results and limits: Later analysis reportedly placed an Asian-associated ancestry cluster below the roughly 690-donor mean in N-insertions.

Sequencing used PBMCs. This rearrangement joins TRBV5-6 to TRBJ2-3; 11 positions agree with TRBD2. The TCR comes from a female donor in good health and CMV-seropositive. As DNA, the CDR3 is TGTGCCAGCAGCACAAGTCGACTAGCGGGGAGCACAGATACGCAGTATTTT. Amino acid sequence: CASSTSRLAGSTDTQYF. The full variable domain, completed using reference TRBV5-6 and TRBJ2-3, is DAGVTQSPTHLIKTRGQQVTLRCSPKSGHDTVSWYQQALGQGPQFIFQYYEEEERQRGNFPDRFSGHQFPNYSSELNVNALLLGDSALYLCASSTSRLAGSTDTQYFGPGTRLTVL.